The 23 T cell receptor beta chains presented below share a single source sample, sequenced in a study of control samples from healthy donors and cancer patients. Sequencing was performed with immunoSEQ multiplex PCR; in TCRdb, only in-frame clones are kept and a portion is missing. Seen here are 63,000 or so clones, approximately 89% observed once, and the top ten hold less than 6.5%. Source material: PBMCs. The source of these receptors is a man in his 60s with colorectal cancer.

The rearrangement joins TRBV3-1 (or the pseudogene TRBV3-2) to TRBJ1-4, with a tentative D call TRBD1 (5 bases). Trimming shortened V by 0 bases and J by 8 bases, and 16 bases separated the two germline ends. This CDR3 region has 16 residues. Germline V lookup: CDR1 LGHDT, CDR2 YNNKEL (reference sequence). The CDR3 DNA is TGTGCCAGCAGCCAAGATGTCGGGCAGGGTGGAGAAAAACTGTTTTTT. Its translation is CASSQDVGQGGEKLFF.

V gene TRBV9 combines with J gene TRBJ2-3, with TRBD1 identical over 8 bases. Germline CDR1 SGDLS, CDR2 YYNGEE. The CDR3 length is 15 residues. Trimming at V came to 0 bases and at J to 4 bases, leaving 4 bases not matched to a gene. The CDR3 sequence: CASSVGGQVSDTQYF. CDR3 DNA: TGTGCCAGCAGCGTAGGGGGACAGGTGTCAGATACGCAGTATTTT.

Here the CDR3 reads CASSLTVGSPLHF. The CDR3 DNA reads as TGTGCCAGCAGTTTGACAGTCGGTTCACCCCTCCACTTT. The V and J genes are TRBV28 and TRBJ1-6, with D possibly being TRBD1 (5 bases). CDR1 is MDHEN, CDR2 SYDVKM, per germline. This CDR3 region has 13 residues. With 3 bases removed from V and 9 bases from J, the gap between germline ends came to 9 bases.

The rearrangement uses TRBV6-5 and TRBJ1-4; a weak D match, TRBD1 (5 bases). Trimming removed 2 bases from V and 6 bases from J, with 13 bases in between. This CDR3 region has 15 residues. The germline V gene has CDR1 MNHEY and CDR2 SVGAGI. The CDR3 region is CASSYRFQGDEKLFF. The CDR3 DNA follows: TGTGCCAGCAGTTACCGATTCCAGGGAGATGAAAAACTGTTTTTT.

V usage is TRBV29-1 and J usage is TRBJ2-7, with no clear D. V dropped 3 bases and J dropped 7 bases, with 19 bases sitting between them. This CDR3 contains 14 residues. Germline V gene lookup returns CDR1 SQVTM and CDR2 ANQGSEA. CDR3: CSVEVSWATGEQYF. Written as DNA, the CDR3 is TGCAGCGTTGAGGTCTCATGGGCCACTGGAGAGCAGTACTTC.

The CDR3 DNA reads TGCGCCAGCAGCCAAGCGGTTATCGGGGATACGCAGTATTTT. Protein product: CASSQAVIGDTQYF. The chain is built from TRBV4-1 and TRBJ2-3; D is undetermined. V shed 1 base and J shed 6 bases, with 11 bases lying between them. CDR3 length equals 14 residues. Germline CDR1 reads MGHRA; CDR2 reads YSYEKL.

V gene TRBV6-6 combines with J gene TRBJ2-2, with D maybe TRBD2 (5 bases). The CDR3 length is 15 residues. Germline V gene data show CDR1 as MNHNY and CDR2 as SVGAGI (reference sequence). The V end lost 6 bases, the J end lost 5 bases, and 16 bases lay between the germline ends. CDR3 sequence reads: CASRPPSTGTGELFF. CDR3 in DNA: TGTGCCAGCAGACCACCCAGTACGGGGACCGGGGAGCTGTTTTTT.

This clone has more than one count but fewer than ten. In DNA form, the CDR3 reads TGTGCCATCAAACTAGCGGGGGGGAAAGACTACGAGCAGTACTTC. The encoded protein is CAIKLAGGKDYEQYF. The V gene is TRBV10-3, the J gene TRBJ2-7, with TRBD2 identical over 13 bases. CDR3 length equals 15 residues. Trimming cost V 7 bases and J 3 bases; bases outside gene matches: 6. The germline CDR1 and CDR2 sequences are ENHRY and SYGVKD.

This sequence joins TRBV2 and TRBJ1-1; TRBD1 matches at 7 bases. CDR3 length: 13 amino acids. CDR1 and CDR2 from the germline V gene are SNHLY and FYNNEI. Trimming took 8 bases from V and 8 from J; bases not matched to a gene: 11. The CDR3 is CASSPGTATEAFF. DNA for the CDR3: TGTGCCAGCTCCCCCGGGACAGCGACGGAAGCTTTCTTT.

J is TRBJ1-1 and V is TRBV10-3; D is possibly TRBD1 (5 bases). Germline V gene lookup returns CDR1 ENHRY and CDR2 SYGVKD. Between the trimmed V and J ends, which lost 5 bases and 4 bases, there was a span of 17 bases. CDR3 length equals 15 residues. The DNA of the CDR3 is TGTGCCATCAGTAGGGACTCCCGGGGGGGCACTGAAGCTTTCTTT. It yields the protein CAISRDSRGGTEAFF.

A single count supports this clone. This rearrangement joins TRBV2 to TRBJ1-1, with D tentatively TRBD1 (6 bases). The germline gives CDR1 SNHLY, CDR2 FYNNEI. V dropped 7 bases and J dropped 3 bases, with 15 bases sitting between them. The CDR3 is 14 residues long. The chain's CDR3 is CASTQGGGHTEAFF. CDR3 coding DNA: TGTGCCAGCACCCAAGGCGGGGGCCACACTGAAGCTTTCTTT.

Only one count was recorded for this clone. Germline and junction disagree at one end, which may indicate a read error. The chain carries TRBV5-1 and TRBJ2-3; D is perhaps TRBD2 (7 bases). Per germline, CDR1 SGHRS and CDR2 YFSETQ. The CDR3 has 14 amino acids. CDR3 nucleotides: TGCGCCAGCAGCTTTGGAGGGGGACTACCCTCTCCGAATTTT. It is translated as CASSFGGGLPSPNF.

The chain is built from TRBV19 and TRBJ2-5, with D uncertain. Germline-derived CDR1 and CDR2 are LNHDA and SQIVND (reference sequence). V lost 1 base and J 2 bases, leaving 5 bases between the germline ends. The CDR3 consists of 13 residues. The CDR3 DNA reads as TGTGCCAGTAGTATAGCTGGACAAGAGACCCAGTACTTC. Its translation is CASSIAGQETQYF.

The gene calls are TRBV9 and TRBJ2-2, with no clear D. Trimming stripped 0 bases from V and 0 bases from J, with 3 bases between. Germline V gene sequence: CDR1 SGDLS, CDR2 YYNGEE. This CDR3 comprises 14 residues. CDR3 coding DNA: TGTGCCAGCAGCGTAGCGGCGAACACCGGGGAGCTGTTTTTT. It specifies CASSVAANTGELFF. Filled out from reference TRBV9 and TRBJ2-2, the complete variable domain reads DSGVTQTPKHLITATGQRVTLRCSPRSGDLSVYWYQQSLDQGLQFLIQYYNGEERAKGNILERFSAQQFPDLHSELNLSSLELGDSALYFCASSVAANTGELFFGEGSRLTVL.

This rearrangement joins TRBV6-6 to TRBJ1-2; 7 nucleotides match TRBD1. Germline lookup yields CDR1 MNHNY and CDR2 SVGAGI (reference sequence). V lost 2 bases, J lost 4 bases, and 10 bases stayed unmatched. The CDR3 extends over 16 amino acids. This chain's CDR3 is CASSYPGQEGGYGYTF. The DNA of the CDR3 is TGTGCCAGCAGTTACCCCGGACAGGAGGGTGGCTATGGCTACACCTTC.

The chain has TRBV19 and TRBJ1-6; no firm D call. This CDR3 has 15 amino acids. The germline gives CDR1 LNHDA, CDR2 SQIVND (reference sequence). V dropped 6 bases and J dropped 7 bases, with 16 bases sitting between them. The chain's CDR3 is CASSDLFGGNSPLHF. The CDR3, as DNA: TGTGCCAGTAGCGACCTGTTCGGAGGGAATTCACCCCTCCACTTT.

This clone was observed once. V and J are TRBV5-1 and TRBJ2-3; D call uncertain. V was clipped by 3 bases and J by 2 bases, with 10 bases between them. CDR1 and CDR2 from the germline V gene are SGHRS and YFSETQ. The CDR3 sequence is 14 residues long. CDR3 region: CASSSARPTDTQYF. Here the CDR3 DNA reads TGCGCCAGCAGCTCGGCGAGACCCACAGATACGCAGTATTTT.

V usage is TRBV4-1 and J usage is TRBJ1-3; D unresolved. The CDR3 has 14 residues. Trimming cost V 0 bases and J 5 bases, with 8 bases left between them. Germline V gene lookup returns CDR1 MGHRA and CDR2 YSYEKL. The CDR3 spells CASSQEAIRNTIYF. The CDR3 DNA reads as TGCGCCAGCAGCCAAGAGGCTATCCGAAACACCATATATTTT.

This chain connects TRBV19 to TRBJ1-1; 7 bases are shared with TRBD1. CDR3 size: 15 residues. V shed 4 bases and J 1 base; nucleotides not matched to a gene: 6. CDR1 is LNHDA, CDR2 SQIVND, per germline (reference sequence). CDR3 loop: CASSKYRTGNTEAFF. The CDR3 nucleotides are TGTGCCAGTAGTAAATACCGGACAGGGAACACTGAAGCTTTCTTT.

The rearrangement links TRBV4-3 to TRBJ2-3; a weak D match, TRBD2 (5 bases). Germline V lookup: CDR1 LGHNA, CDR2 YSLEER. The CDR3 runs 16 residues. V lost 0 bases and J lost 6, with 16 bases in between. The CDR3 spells CASSQDIGGSGDTQYF. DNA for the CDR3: TGCGCCAGCAGCCAAGATATCGGCGGCAGCGGTGATACGCAGTATTTT.

The CDR3 protein is CASSGQGVGDTLHF. The CDR3, as DNA: TGTGCCAGCAGTGGGCAGGGCGTGGGGGACACCCTCCACTTT. The chain couples TRBV2 to TRBJ1-6, with a tentative D call TRBD1 (6 bases). Trimming stripped 4 bases from V and 14 bases from J, with 18 bases between. The CDR3 is made up of 14 amino acids. CDR1 is SNHLY and CDR2 is FYNNEI in the germline V gene. Supplemented by reference TRBV2 and TRBJ1-6, the full variable domain reads EPEVTQTPSHQVTQMGQEVILRCVPISNHLYFYWYRQILGQKVEFLVSFYNNEISEKSEIFDDQFSVERPDGSNFTLKIRSTKLEDSAMYFCASSGQGVGDTLHFGNGTRLTVT.

CDR3 DNA: TGTGCCAGCAGCCGTAGCCGGGGCCGAGATACGCAGTATTTT. It encodes CASSRSRGRDTQYF. The chain is built from TRBV3-1 (or the pseudogene TRBV3-2) and TRBJ2-3; D may be TRBD1 or TRBD2 (5 bases each). Germline V gives CDR1 LGHDT, CDR2 YNNKEL (reference sequence). The V end was cut by 4 bases, the J end by 5 bases, with 13 bases between. The CDR3 is 14 residues long.

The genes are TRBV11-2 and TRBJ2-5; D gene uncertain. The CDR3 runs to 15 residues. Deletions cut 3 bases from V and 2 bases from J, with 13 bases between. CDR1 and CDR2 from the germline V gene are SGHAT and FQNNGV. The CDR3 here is CASSFLGQVQETQYF. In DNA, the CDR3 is TGTGCCAGCAGCTTTCTCGGGCAGGTGCAAGAGACCCAGTACTTC.